This passage covers 31 T cell receptor beta chains from one sample sequenced in a study of cytomegalovirus exposure and HLA in healthy donors. 60 Vbeta and 13 Jbeta primers were used in PCR. The method was immunoSEQ multiplex PCR; TCRdb's version includes in-frame clones alone and lacks a portion of them. This sample's clone table lists 60,000 to 85,000 clones. The sequencing sample was made of PBMCs. The origin of the receptors is a man over 45 in good health and CMV-seropositive.

This rearrangement joins TRBV6-5 to TRBJ1-4; TRBD1 matches 9 bases. The CDR3 is made up of 13 amino acids. Germline-derived CDR1 and CDR2 are MNHEY and SVGAGI. V shed 6 bases, J shed 5 bases, and the junction held 1 base outside the gene matches. This CDR3 reads CASSGQGNEKLFF. DNA of the CDR3: TGTGCCAGCAGCGGACAGGGGAATGAAAAACTGTTTTTT.

This sequence joins TRBV11-2 and TRBJ2-2; D ambiguous. V was shortened by 5 bases and J by 4 bases, with 8 bases between the two germline ends. CDR1 is SGHAT, CDR2 FQNNGV, per germline. The CDR3 length is 13 residues. For the CDR3, the DNA is TGTGCCAGCAGCCCACATCCCACCGGGGAGCTGTTTTTT. Translating gives CASSPHPTGELFF.

This chain links TRBV5-4 with TRBJ2-5; D is possibly TRBD1 (6 bases). Trimming took 4 bases from V and 1 from J, leaving 11 bases between them. The germline gives CDR1 SGHNT, CDR2 YYREEE (reference sequence). The CDR3 sequence is 14 residues long. CDR3 residues: CASSLQGSQETQYF. The DNA for the CDR3 is TGTGCCAGCAGCCTCCAGGGGTCCCAAGAGACCCAGTACTTC.

The chain links TRBV30 to TRBJ2-6, with TRBD1 matching 8 bases. CDR1 GTSNPN and CDR2 SVGIG come from the germline V gene (reference sequence). V was clipped by 0 bases and J by 3 bases; unmatched bases: 10. The CDR3 totals 18 residues. This CDR3 reads CAWSVLRTGRSGANVLTF. CDR3 sequence (DNA): TGTGCCTGGAGTGTACTTCGGACAGGGAGGAGTGGGGCCAACGTCCTGACTTTC. Filled out from reference TRBV30 and TRBJ2-6, the complete variable domain reads SQTIHQWPATLVQPVGSPLSLECTVEGTSNPNLYWYRQAAGRGLQLLFYSVGIGQISSEVPQNLSASRPQDRQFILSSKKLLLSDSGFYLCAWSVLRTGRSGANVLTFGAGSRLTVL.

V is TRBV7-9 and J is TRBJ2-5; D possibly corresponds to TRBD2 (5 bases). V lost 5 bases to trimming and J lost 2 bases, with 18 bases between them. The CDR3 contains 16 residues. From germline, CDR1 is SEHNR and CDR2 FQNEAQ (reference sequence). In DNA form, the CDR3 reads TGTGCCAGCAGCCTAGACCTCGGACTGCTACAAGAGACCCAGTACTTC. Protein product: CASSLDLGLLQETQYF.

The gene calls are TRBV5-4 and TRBJ1-1; unclear D gene. Trimming stripped 2 bases from V and 5 bases from J, with 7 bases between. The germline CDR1 and CDR2 sequences are SGHNT and YYREEE (reference sequence). CDR3 length equals 12 residues. The DNA of the CDR3 is TGTGCCAGCAGCTTCTCCGGGACTGAAGCTTTCTTT. Its protein product is CASSFSGTEAFF.

This sequence joins TRBV6-5 and TRBJ2-2, with 8 bases that match TRBD1. The CDR3 covers 15 residues. CDR1 MNHEY and CDR2 SVGAGI come from the germline V gene. The J segment lost 2 bases and the V segment lost 6 bases, leaving 5 bases of the junction unmatched. This CDR3 is CASSRGQANTGELFF. DNA of the CDR3: TGTGCCAGCAGCCGGGGACAGGCTAACACCGGGGAGCTGTTTTTT.

The chain joins TRBV11-1 to TRBJ2-2; possible D gene TRBD2, 6 bases. The CDR3 totals 16 residues. Trimming took off 3 bases at V and 3 bases at J, with 14 bases between the two ends. Germline V lookup: CDR1 SGHAT, CDR2 FQDESV (reference sequence). The CDR3 DNA sequence: TGTGCCAGCAGCTTGTGGGGGGACTCTGACACCGGGGAGCTGTTTTTT. It encodes CASSLWGDSDTGELFF.

The chain joins TRBV6-1 to TRBJ2-5, with D maybe TRBD2 (5 bases). The V gene lost 6 bases and the J gene lost 5 bases, with 13 bases spanning the gap. There are 13 residues in the CDR3. CDR1 and CDR2 from the germline V gene are MNHNS and SASEGT. CDR3 protein: CASSPGRRETQYF. The DNA for the CDR3 is TGTGCCAGCAGCCCCGGTAGGAGGGAGACCCAGTACTTC.

The chain employs TRBV4-1 and TRBJ1-4, with 10 bases aligning to TRBD1. The CDR3 is 15 amino acids. Germline values: CDR1 MGHRA, CDR2 YSYEKL. J lost 6 bases, V lost 4 bases, and 5 bases had no gene match. The CDR3 DNA follows: TGCGCCAGCAGCCGAGCCGGGACAGGGGATGAAAAACTGTTTTTT. It yields the protein CASSRAGTGDEKLFF.

V and J are TRBV19 and TRBJ1-2; D remains unclear. Germline V gives CDR1 LNHDA, CDR2 SQIVND (reference sequence). The CDR3 is made up of 15 amino acids. V dropped 1 base and J dropped 6 bases, with 15 bases sitting between them. The CDR3: CASSIGTRSPDGYTF. DNA for the CDR3: TGTGCCAGTAGTATAGGGACTCGATCACCTGATGGCTACACCTTC.

The genes are TRBV9 and TRBJ2-3; tentatively, D is TRBD2 (5 bases). Germline V CDR1 and CDR2: SGDLS, YYNGEE. The CDR3 spans 14 residues. V dropped 3 bases and J dropped 5 bases, with 13 bases sitting between them. CDR3 protein: CASSGAEWGDTQYF. As DNA, the CDR3 is TGTGCCAGCAGCGGAGCGGAGTGGGGAGATACGCAGTATTTT.

The chain employs TRBV7-8 and TRBJ2-7, with 9 bases matching TRBD1. CDR1 SGHVS and CDR2 FQNEAQ come from the germline V gene. Germline trimming cut 8 bases from V and 3 bases from J; bases unmatched to any gene: 11. The CDR3 spans 15 residues. CDR3 sequence (DNA): TGTGCCAGCGGCTGGCGACGGGACAGGGTCTACGAGCAGTACTTC. Translating gives CASGWRRDRVYEQYF.

This chain joins TRBV25-1 and TRBJ1-6; maybe TRBD1 (5 bases). V lost 1 base, J lost 13 bases, and 11 bases lay in between. The germline V gene has CDR1 MGHDK and CDR2 SYGVNS. This CDR3 has 13 amino acids. The CDR3 DNA reads as TGTGCCAGCAGTGAATTCGGCCAGGGTCCCCTCCACTTT. Translation gives CASSEFGQGPLHF.

J is TRBJ1-6 and V is TRBV6-1; D is undetermined. The CDR3 runs to 15 residues. Per germline, CDR1 MNHNS and CDR2 SASEGT. V was cut by 0 bases and J by 9 bases, with 12 bases left in between. The CDR3 loop reads CASSEAEVSTSPLHF. The DNA for the CDR3 is TGTGCCAGCAGTGAAGCCGAGGTTTCTACTTCACCCCTCCACTTT.

The chain carries TRBV19 and TRBJ1-2; 10 positions agree with TRBD1. Germline CDR1 LNHDA, CDR2 SQIVND (reference sequence). The CDR3 loop spans 16 amino acids. V lost 1 base and J lost 6; bases outside the gene matches: 8. The CDR3 nucleotides read TGTGCCAGTAGTATAGTTTCGGGACAGGGGTACCATGGCTACACCTTC. Amino acids: CASSIVSGQGYHGYTF.

Notes on this clone: An end of the junction differs from the germline gene, which may be a read error. CDR3 sequence reads: CASSQDYESWRNF. The CDR3 nucleotides are TGTGCCAGCAGCCAAGATTATGAATCTTGGCGGAATTTT. The genes are TRBV4-2 and TRBJ2-3; D remains ambiguous. CDR1 is LGHNA, CDR2 YNFKEQ, per germline. The CDR3 totals 13 residues.

This sequence joins TRBV5-1 and TRBJ2-7; 8 positions agree with TRBD1. This CDR3 is built from 16 residues. Germline trimming cut 2 bases from V and 2 bases from J; bases unmatched to any gene: 9. Germline V gives CDR1 SGHRS, CDR2 YFSETQ. Here the CDR3 DNA reads TGCGCCAGCAGCTTCGGGGCAGGGGGCTCTCCCTACGAGCAGTACGTC. This encodes CASSFGAGGSPYEQYV.

The chain joins TRBV5-1 to TRBJ2-5; D gene ambiguous. The CDR3 loop spans 14 amino acids. Trimming removed 0 bases at V and 1 base at J, with 7 bases between. The germline gives CDR1 SGHRS, CDR2 YFSETQ. The CDR3 spells CASSLDGSQETQYF. CDR3 bases: TGCGCCAGCAGCTTGGACGGTTCCCAAGAGACCCAGTACTTC.

The chain carries TRBV4-1 and TRBJ2-1; no reliable D call. The V gene's germline CDR1 is MGHRA and CDR2 YSYEKL. CDR3 length: 13 residues. Trimming pared 0 bases from V and 5 bases from J, leaving 5 bases between. CDR3 nucleotide sequence: TGCGCCAGCAGCCAAGATATTAACAATGAGCAGTTCTTC. Amino acid sequence: CASSQDINNEQFF.

The V and J genes are TRBV29-1 and TRBJ2-3; the match to TRBD1 covers 9 bases. V lost 6 bases to trimming and J lost 8 bases; unmatched junction nucleotides: 18. The CDR3 has 16 amino acids. Germline V gene data show CDR1 as SQVTM and CDR2 as ANQGSEA. CDR3: CSVDVSGTGPSGTQYF. The CDR3 DNA reads TGCAGCGTGGACGTCTCGGGGACAGGGCCCTCCGGTACGCAGTATTTT.

This chain uses TRBV2 with TRBJ1-4, with 9 nucleotides matching TRBD1. This CDR3 is 14 amino acids long. Per the germline V gene, CDR1 is SNHLY and CDR2 is FYNNEI. The junction had 3 bases not matched to a gene; V was cut back by 6 bases and J by 4 bases. This chain's CDR3 is CASSAGQGNEKLFF. The CDR3 DNA sequence: TGTGCCAGCAGCGCGGGACAGGGTAATGAAAAACTGTTTTTT.

The J gene is TRBJ1-1, the V gene TRBV5-1; D may be TRBD1 (6 bases). Trimming took 4 bases from V and 1 from J, leaving 17 bases between them. This CDR3 has 16 residues. Germline V lookup: CDR1 SGHRS, CDR2 YFSETQ. Written as DNA, the CDR3 is TGCGCCAGCAGCACGGCGCGGACAGTGGAGAACACTGAAGCTTTCTTT. Translated: CASSTARTVENTEAFF. Combining the CDR3 with reference TRBV5-1 and TRBJ1-1 gives the whole variable domain KAGVTQTPRYLIKTRGQQVTLSCSPISGHRSVSWYQQTPGQGLQFLFEYFSETQRNKGNFPGRFSGRQFSNSRSEMNVSTLELGDSALYLCASSTARTVENTEAFFGQGTRLTVV.

This rearrangement joins TRBV7-9 to TRBJ1-2, with 8 bases aligning to TRBD1. This CDR3 is built from 15 residues. Trimming cost V 5 bases and J 3 bases; bases outside gene matches: 8. Germline lookup yields CDR1 SEHNR and CDR2 FQNEAQ (reference sequence). CDR3 coding DNA: TGTGCCAGCAGCCCACGGACAGGGTGGGACTATGGCTACACCTTC. Amino acids: CASSPRTGWDYGYTF.

The chain links TRBV5-1 to TRBJ1-1; a weak D match, TRBD1 (5 bases). Germline V lookup: CDR1 SGHRS, CDR2 YFSETQ. Trimming shortened V by 5 bases and J by 4 bases, and 12 bases separated the two germline ends. The CDR3 contains 13 residues. As DNA, the CDR3 is TGCGCCAGCAGTACGGGGCGGGGCACTGAAGCTTTCTTT. Its protein product is CASSTGRGTEAFF.

V and J are TRBV6-5 and TRBJ2-5, with 11 positions matching TRBD2. Losses at the gene ends were 2 bases for V and 2 bases for J; bases not matched to a gene: 4. Germline V gene lookup returns CDR1 MNHEY and CDR2 SVGAGI. The CDR3 covers 16 residues. The CDR3 protein is CASSYVPSGGQETQYF. The CDR3 DNA reads as TGTGCCAGCAGTTACGTGCCTAGCGGGGGGCAAGAGACCCAGTACTTC.

The rearrangement joins TRBV2 to TRBJ2-5; TRBD1 aligns across 7 bases. The CDR3 contains 14 residues. The trim removed 6 bases at V and 2 bases at J, leaving 6 bases unmatched. Germline V CDR1 and CDR2: SNHLY, FYNNEI. CDR3 sequence: CASSPDRDQETQYF. DNA for the CDR3: TGTGCCAGCAGCCCCGACAGGGATCAAGAGACCCAGTACTTC.

This chain joins TRBV7-8 and TRBJ1-2, with 9 bases lining up with TRBD1. The CDR3 has 16 amino acids. The V gene's germline CDR1 is SGHVS and CDR2 FQNEAQ. J gave up 4 bases and V 3 bases, and 9 bases lay outside the gene matches. In DNA form, the CDR3 reads TGTGCCAGCAGCTTGTCCCGGGACAGGGCCAGCTATGGCTACACCTTC. Protein sequence: CASSLSRDRASYGYTF.

The chain uses TRBV5-1 and TRBJ1-1; tentatively, D is TRBD1 (5 bases). V lost 5 bases to trimming and J lost 1 base, with 12 bases between them. This CDR3 spans 14 amino acids. From germline, CDR1 is SGHRS and CDR2 YFSETQ. CDR3 sequence: CASRSGVGNTEAFF. CDR3 bases: TGCGCCAGCAGGTCGGGGGTGGGGAACACTGAAGCTTTCTTT.

In the case of this clone: Other DNA sequences in this specimen translate into the identical CDR3. The genes are TRBV7-9 and TRBJ1-2, with TRBD1 as a possible D gene (5 bases). This CDR3 has 13 amino acids. CDR1 and CDR2 (germline): SEHNR, FQNEAQ (reference sequence). Trimming stripped 1 base from V and 3 bases from J, with 6 bases between. The CDR3 loop is CASSLVQDYGYTF. The CDR3 bases are TGTGCCAGCAGCTTAGTACAGGACTATGGCTACACCTTC.

The chain uses TRBV5-4 and TRBJ1-1; D is perhaps TRBD1 (5 bases). Trimming cost V 7 bases and J 3 bases, with 16 bases left between them. The CDR3 loop spans 14 amino acids. Germline V gives CDR1 SGHNT, CDR2 YYREEE (reference sequence). CDR3 loop: CASGSGQLYTEAFF. DNA of the CDR3: TGTGCCAGCGGATCCGGACAATTGTACACTGAAGCTTTCTTT.